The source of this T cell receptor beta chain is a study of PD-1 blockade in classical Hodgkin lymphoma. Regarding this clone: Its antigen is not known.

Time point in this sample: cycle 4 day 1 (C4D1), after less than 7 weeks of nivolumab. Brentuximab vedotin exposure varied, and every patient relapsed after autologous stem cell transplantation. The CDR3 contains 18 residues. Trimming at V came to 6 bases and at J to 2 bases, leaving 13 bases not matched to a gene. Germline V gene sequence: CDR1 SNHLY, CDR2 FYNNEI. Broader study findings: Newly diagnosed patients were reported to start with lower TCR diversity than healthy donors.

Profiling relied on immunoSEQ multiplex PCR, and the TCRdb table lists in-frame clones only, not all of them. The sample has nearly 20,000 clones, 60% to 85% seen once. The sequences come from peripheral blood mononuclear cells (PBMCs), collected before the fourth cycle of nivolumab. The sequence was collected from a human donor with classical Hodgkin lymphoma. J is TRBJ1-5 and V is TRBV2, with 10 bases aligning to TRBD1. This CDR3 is CASRSRDRGYSRNQPQHF. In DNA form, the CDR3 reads TGTGCCAGCAGATCCCGGGACAGGGGCTATAGTCGCAATCAGCCCCAGCATTTT.